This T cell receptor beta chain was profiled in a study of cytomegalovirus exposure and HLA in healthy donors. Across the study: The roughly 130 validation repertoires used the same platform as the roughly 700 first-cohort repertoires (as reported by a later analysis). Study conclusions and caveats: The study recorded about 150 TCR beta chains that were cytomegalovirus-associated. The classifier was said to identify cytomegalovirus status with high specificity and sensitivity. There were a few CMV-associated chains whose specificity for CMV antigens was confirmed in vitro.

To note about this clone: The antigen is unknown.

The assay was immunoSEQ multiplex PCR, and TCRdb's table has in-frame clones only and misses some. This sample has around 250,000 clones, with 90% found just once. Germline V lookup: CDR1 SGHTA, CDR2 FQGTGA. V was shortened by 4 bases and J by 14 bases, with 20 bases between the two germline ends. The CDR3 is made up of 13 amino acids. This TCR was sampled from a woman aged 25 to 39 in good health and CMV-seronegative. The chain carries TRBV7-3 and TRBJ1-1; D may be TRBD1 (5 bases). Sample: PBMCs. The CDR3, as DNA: TGTGCCAGCAGCTCCGACCAAACAGGCAAGAGGTTCTTT. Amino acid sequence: CASSSDQTGKRFF.